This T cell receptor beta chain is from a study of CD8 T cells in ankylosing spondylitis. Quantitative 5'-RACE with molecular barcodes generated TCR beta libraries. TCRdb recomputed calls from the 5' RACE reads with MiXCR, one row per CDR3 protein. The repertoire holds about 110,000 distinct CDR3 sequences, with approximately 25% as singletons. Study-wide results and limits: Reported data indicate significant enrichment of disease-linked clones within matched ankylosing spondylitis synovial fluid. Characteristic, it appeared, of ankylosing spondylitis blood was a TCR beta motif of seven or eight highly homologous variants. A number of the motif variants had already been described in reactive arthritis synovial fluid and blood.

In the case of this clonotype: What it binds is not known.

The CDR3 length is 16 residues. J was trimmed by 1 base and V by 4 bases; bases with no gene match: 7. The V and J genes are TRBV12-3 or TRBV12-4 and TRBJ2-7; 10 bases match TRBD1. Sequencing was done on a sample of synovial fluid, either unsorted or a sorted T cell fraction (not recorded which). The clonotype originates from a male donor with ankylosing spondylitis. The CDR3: CASSSLGTGVSYEQYF. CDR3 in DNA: TGTGCCAGCAGTTCCCTCGGGACAGGGGTTTCCTACGAGCAGTACTTC.